These 3 T cell receptor beta chains originate from one sample sequenced in a study of cytomegalovirus exposure and HLA in healthy donors. Using immunoSEQ multiplex PCR, the repertoire was profiled, and TCRdb retains in-frame clones only, with some absent. The sample has approximately 150,000 clones, around 87% seen once. The sequencing sample was made of PBMCs. The receptor set was obtained from a man younger than 35 in good health and CMV-seropositive.

This rearrangement joins TRBV5-1 to TRBJ2-7; 8 nucleotides align to TRBD1. The CDR3 is 15 amino acids. Germline lookup yields CDR1 SGHRS and CDR2 YFSETQ. The V segment lost 4 bases and the J segment 4 bases; nucleotides outside the gene matches: 10. The CDR3 DNA follows: TGCGCCAGCAGCCCAAGGGGGCAGGGGGCTTACGAGCAGTACTTC. It specifies CASSPRGQGAYEQYF.

A word on this clone: Within the sample, other DNA sequences also encode this same CDR3. The rearrangement uses TRBV6-5 and TRBJ1-5; D might be TRBD1 (5 bases). V lost 4 bases and J 5 bases, leaving 9 bases between the germline ends. The CDR3 contains 13 residues. Germline values: CDR1 MNHEY, CDR2 SVGAGI. CDR3 in DNA: TGTGCCAGCAGTTTTGACAGATATCAGCCCCAGCATTTT. Residues: CASSFDRYQPQHF.

The chain has TRBV30 and TRBJ1-6, with D uncertain. Trimming removed 0 bases at V and 4 bases at J, with 10 bases between. The CDR3 runs to 15 residues. The V gene's germline CDR1 is GTSNPN and CDR2 SVGIG (reference sequence). Here the CDR3 reads CAWSVGQVYNSPLHF. The CDR3 DNA sequence: TGTGCCTGGAGTGTGGGCCAGGTTTATAATTCACCCCTCCACTTT.